This entry concerns a single T cell receptor (beta chain). The target of this receptor is not known. Qualities for individual bases were not recorded, and no much larger clone is one base off. CD8 naive samples were CD45RO-negative cells positively selected for CCR7, giving a CD45RA+CCR7+ population that excluded TemRA cells. The donors were healthy, HIV-negative adults with no recently reported acute infections or vaccinations. Only Caucasian adults living in Nashville, Tennessee, USA were represented among the donors. Blood was obtained by leukapheresis, after which PBMCs were separated by Ficoll-Histopaque density gradient centrifugation and cryopreserved in liquid nitrogen vapor phase. Purity and quantity of every magnetically sorted T cell population were checked by analytical flow cytometry. From each sorted fraction, genomic DNA was isolated and quantified by UV absorbance on a Nanodrop 2000c.

The data derive from a study of shared clonotypes between healthy human individuals (TCRdb year 2020). Regarding the study in general: The cohort comprised a couple of women and a few men aged 18 to 49 years. For each donor, CD4 naive and CD4 memory were each run on three plates, CD8 naive on two plates, and CD8 memory on one plate. The study deeply sequenced blood TCR repertoires of roughly five healthy adults to estimate repertoire size and the extent of clonotype sharing between individuals. To increase sequencing depth and limit assay-specific biases, different laboratories used diverse techniques to prepare libraries and sequence TCR repertoires. Leukapheresis yielded between about 0.85 and 10 billion PBMCs per donor.

Overall study outcomes, separate from this receptor: Naive subsets generally had larger estimated clonotype richness than memory subsets did. Clonotypes shared by all four sorted-subset donors showed higher generation probabilities than non-shared clonotypes. Even with the large sequencing depth, rarefaction of the sorted-subset datasets indicated that sequencing was incomplete. Sharing across several donors was observed for approximately 5% of naive CD4, 3.5% of naive CD8, about 2.3% of memory CD4, and around 0.4% of memory CD8 clonotypes. Because the study included a small number of donors, the genetic and exposure-history diversity represented was limited. Based on pairwise subsampling, the degree of clonotype sharing among donors was expected to be affected by sequencing depth. Sampling was restricted to blood, and TCR repertoires in tissues likely differ from the TCR repertoires found in blood.

Using the deep immunoSEQ assay, multiplex PCR amplified TCR CDR3 regions from genomic DNA. Genomic DNA extracted from each cell subset was distributed evenly over all wells of several immunoSEQ 96-well plates, and each plate served as one replicate. For sorted subsets, each replicate PCR was loaded with about 200 ng genomic DNA, equivalent to approximately 27,000 T cell genomes. Purified libraries were measured with a Qubit 3.0 fluorometer, size-checked on a Bioanalyzer 2100, and measured again with the KAPA Library Quantification kit. A separate single-read 150-cycle Illumina NextSeq 550 flow cell was used to sequence each immunoSEQ 96-well plate. The authors processed their data as follows. Because the immunoSEQ output held only junctional sequences and lacked quality scores, the filtering could not match the filtering applied to full-length reads. To assign V/J genes and CDR3, sequences were annotated against IMGT germline references using PyIR, a Python wrapper for IgBLAST v1.9. Any read was removed if the V/J assignment was weak (E-value above 1e-6), the CDR3 was missing, or the read contained stop codons, out-of-frame junctions, or ambiguous translated residues. V3J clonotypes were defined as sequences sharing the same inferred V gene, J gene, and CDR3 amino acid sequence. To compute the percentage overlap between repertoires, the number of shared unique clonotypes was divided by the size of the smaller repertoire. Three approaches were used to assess repertoire richness: RTK rarefaction, the Chao1 estimator, and Recon v2.1 estimates of unobserved clonotypes. For all TCRbeta clonotypes obtained by the gDNA method from several donors, generation probabilities were computed with OLGA. TCRdb retrieved this table from immuneACCESS and kept in-frame rearrangements only. Not all clones are present; in checked studies, unresolved V genes account for under half, and no reason is known for the remainder. V and J calls and clone size follow that table, whereas D and trimming were derived from the DNA. This sample is represented by hundreds of thousands of clones; 95% of them were singletons. The ten largest clones capture 0.09% to 0.13% of the sample.

The germline V gene (reference sequence) supplies CDR1 MNHEY and CDR2 SMNVEV. Trimming accounts for 3 bases at V and 3 bases at J, while the number of junction bases matched to no gene is 2. Taken from cysteine to phenylalanine, the CDR3 has 15 residues. Just CDR3 DNA is preserved here, 45 bases in frame from base 1. The receptor's source is a woman aged 30 to 39 in good health. In this chain, TRBV27 is recombined with TRBJ2-3; 11 bases in the junction line up with TRBD2. Sequences were obtained from naive CD8+ T cells sorted from blood. The cell subset or site label, read with the paper, signifies: CD45RA+CCR7+. The CDR3 has the sequence CASSFSSGRTDTQYF. The DNA sequence is given as TGTGCCAGCAGTTTCTCTAGCGGGAGGACAGATACGCAGTATTTT.